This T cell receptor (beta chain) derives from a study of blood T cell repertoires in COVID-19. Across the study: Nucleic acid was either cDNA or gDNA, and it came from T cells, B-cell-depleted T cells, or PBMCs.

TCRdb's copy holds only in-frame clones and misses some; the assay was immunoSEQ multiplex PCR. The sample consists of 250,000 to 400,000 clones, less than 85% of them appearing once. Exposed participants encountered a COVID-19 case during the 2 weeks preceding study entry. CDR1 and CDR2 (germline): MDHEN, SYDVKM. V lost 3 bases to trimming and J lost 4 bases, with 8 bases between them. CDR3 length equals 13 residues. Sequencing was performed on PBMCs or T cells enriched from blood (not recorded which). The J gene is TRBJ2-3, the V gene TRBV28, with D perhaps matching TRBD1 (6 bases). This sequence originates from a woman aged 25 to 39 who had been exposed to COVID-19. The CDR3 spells CASSLWGPDTQYF. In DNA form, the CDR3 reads TGTGCCAGCAGTTTGTGGGGGCCAGATACGCAGTATTTT.